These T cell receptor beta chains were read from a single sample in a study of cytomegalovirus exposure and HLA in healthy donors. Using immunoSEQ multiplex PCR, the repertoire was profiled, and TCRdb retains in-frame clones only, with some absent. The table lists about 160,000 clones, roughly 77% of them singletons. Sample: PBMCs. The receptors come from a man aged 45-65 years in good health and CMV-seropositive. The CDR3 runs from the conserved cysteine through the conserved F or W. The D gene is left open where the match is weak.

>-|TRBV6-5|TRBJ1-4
CASSPSGTLEKLFF
TGTGCCAGCAGTCCCTCCGGGACACTGGAAAAACTGTTTTTT
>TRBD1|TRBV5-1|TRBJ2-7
CASSRGTGISYEQYF
TGCGCCAGCAGCCGTGGGACAGGGATCTCCTACGAGCAGTACTTC
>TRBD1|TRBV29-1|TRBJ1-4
CSVGTGRNEKLFF
TGCAGCGTCGGGACAGGCCGTAATGAAAAACTGTTTTTT
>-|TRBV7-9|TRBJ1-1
CASSLPGRGEAFF
TGTGCCAGCAGCTTACCGGGTAGGGGTGAAGCTTTCTTT
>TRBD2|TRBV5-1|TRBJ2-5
CASSLNPAGIQETQYF
TGCGCCAGCAGCTTGAATCCAGCGGGGATTCAAGAGACCCAGTACTTC
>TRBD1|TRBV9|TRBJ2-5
CASSVMPGQQGETQYF
TGTGCCAGCAGCGTAATGCCGGGACAGCAGGGAGAGACCCAGTACTTC
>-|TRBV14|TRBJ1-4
CASSQYVRQNEKLFF
TGTGCCAGCAGCCAATATGTCAGACAGAATGAAAAACTGTTTTTT
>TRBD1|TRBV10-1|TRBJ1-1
CASSESGQGGTEAFF
TGCGCCAGCAGTGAGTCGGGACAGGGTGGCACTGAAGCTTTCTTT
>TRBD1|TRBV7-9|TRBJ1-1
CASSPRGTGAAFF
TGTGCCAGCAGCCCGCGAGGGACAGGGGCGGCTTTCTTT
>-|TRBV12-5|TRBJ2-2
CASGLSAGAGELFF
TGTGCTAGTGGTTTGTCGGCGGGCGCCGGGGAGCTGTTTTTT
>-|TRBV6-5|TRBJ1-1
CASTPRDLNTEAFF
TGTGCCAGCACCCCACGGGATCTTAACACTGAAGCTTTCTTT
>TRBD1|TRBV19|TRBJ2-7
CASSRQGSYEQYF
TGTGCCAGTAGTAGACAGGGCTCCTACGAGCAGTACTTC
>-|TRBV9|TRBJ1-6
CASSPRVTHNSPLHF
TGTGCCAGCAGCCCTCGGGTCACACATAATTCACCCCTCCACTTT